These 14 T cell receptor beta chains share one sample of origin, sequenced in a study of beta chain features in type 1 diabetes. Sequenced material consisted of expressed TCRB transcripts (all of the isolated RNA was reverse transcribed). The repertoire was sequenced with immunoSEQ multiplex PCR; TCRdb's copy has only in-frame clones and lacks some. The sample has about 140,000 clones, around 9.3% seen once. Sequenced material: naive CD4+ T cells from blood. The receptors derive from a man in his late teens or twenties in good health.

This clone has more than one count but fewer than ten. This chain links TRBV18 with TRBJ2-5, with 8 positions matching TRBD1. The CDR3 has 14 residues. The V segment lost 4 bases and the J segment 3 bases; nucleotides outside the gene matches: 4. Germline lookup yields CDR1 KGHSH and CDR2 LQKENI. The CDR3 loop reads CASSQNRGEETQYF. CDR3 in DNA: TGTGCCAGCTCACAGAACAGGGGGGAAGAGACCCAGTACTTC.

There are a few counts of this clone. The chain joins TRBV27 to TRBJ2-3, with 12 bases aligning to TRBD2. The germline V gene encodes CDR1 MNHEY and CDR2 SMNVEV (reference sequence). The junction had 8 bases not matched to a gene; V was cut back by 2 bases and J by 2 bases. The CDR3 covers 18 residues. CDR3: CASSLPQLAGGFTDTQYF. CDR3 DNA sequence: TGTGCCAGCAGTTTACCCCAACTAGCGGGGGGCTTCACAGATACGCAGTATTTT.

This clone was observed at least ten times. The V call is TRBV7-9, the J call TRBJ2-3, with D possibly matching TRBD1 (7 bases). Per germline, CDR1 SEHNR and CDR2 FQNEAQ (reference sequence). Trimming cost V 4 bases and J 6 bases, with 14 bases left between them. This CDR3 comprises 14 residues. The DNA of the CDR3 is TGTGCCAGCAGCTCCCTGACAGGGAGGGATACGCAGTATTTT. This gives the protein CASSSLTGRDTQYF. Full variable domain (outside the CDR3, taken from reference TRBV7-9 and TRBJ2-3): DTGVSQNPRHKITKRGQNVTFRCDPISEHNRLYWYRQTLGQGPEFLTYFQNEAQLEKSRLLSDRFSAERPKGSFSTLEIQRTEQGDSAMYLCASSSLTGRDTQYFGPGTRLTVL.

The V gene is TRBV4-2, the J gene TRBJ1-2, with 9 bases identical to TRBD1. The CDR3 is 15 residues long. Germline V gene data show CDR1 as LGHNA and CDR2 as YNFKEQ. J was trimmed by 4 bases and V by 1 base; bases with no gene match: 4. This chain's CDR3 is CASSQGDRVSYGYTF. In nucleotides, the CDR3 is TGTGCCAGCAGCCAAGGGGACAGGGTCTCCTATGGCTACACCTTC.

This clone showed up just a few times. This chain connects TRBV6-1 to TRBJ2-7; TRBD1 is a possible D gene (6 bases). The V end lost 0 bases, the J end lost 4 bases, and 16 bases lay between the germline ends. CDR3 size: 16 residues. CDR1 is MNHNS and CDR2 is SASEGT in the germline V gene. The chain's CDR3 is CASSEAWTAPRYEQYF. The CDR3 DNA reads as TGTGCCAGCAGTGAAGCCTGGACAGCCCCAAGATACGAGCAGTACTTC.

This clone has only a few counts. The CDR3 region is CASSQGNYPYNEQFF. The CDR3 coding sequence is TGTGCCAGCAGCCAGGGGAACTATCCCTACAATGAGCAGTTCTTC. The chain carries TRBV7-2 and TRBJ2-1; TRBD1 might be the D (6 bases). Deletions cut 5 bases from V and 2 bases from J, with 13 bases between. The CDR3 is made up of 15 amino acids. Per germline, CDR1 SGHTA and CDR2 FQGNSA.

The rearrangement links TRBV30 to TRBJ2-3, with unresolved D. From germline, CDR1 is GTSNPN and CDR2 SVGIG (reference sequence). The V end was cut by 4 bases, the J end by 0 bases, with 2 bases between. There are 11 residues in the CDR3. CDR3 DNA: TGTGCCTGGACTAGCACAGATACGCAGTATTTT. Protein product: CAWTSTDTQYF.

The chain links TRBV5-1 to TRBJ2-2; a weak D match, TRBD2 (5 bases). Trimming removed 1 base at V and 1 base at J, with 8 bases between. The CDR3 length is 15 residues. Germline CDR1 is SGHRS and CDR2 is YFSETQ. The CDR3 DNA follows: TGCGCCAGCAGCTTGTCGGGGATGAACACCGGGGAGCTGTTTTTT. As protein: CASSLSGMNTGELFF.

This clone occurred a few times. V and J are TRBV28 and TRBJ2-7, with D perhaps TRBD2 (5 bases). V shed 6 bases and J shed 4 bases, with 19 bases lying between them. Germline lookup yields CDR1 MDHEN and CDR2 SYDVKM. The CDR3 extends over 15 amino acids. The CDR3, as DNA: TGTGCCAGCAGAAAAACACCGGTCGGGGTTTACGAGCAGTACTTC. The encoded protein is CASRKTPVGVYEQYF.

This clone was seen many times. The chain combines TRBV9 with TRBJ1-2; D not resolved. Trimming pared 0 bases from V and 7 bases from J, leaving 16 bases between. Germline loops: CDR1 SGDLS, CDR2 YYNGEE. There are 15 residues in the CDR3. CDR3 in amino acids: CASSVAREPFGGYTF. CDR3 sequence (DNA): TGTGCCAGCAGCGTAGCTCGGGAACCCTTCGGTGGCTACACCTTC.

In DNA, the CDR3 is TGTGCCAGCTCAGGGGGACAGGGATCCCCCGAGCAGTACTTC. Residues: CASSGGQGSPEQYF. This rearrangement joins TRBV9 to TRBJ2-7; 9 bases map to TRBD1. Trimming at V came to 7 bases and at J to 6 bases, leaving 11 bases not matched to a gene. Germline V gene sequence: CDR1 SGDLS, CDR2 YYNGEE. The length of the CDR3 is 14 residues.

The rearrangement joins TRBV5-1 to TRBJ2-7; 10 positions match TRBD2. The V segment lost 1 base and the J segment 0 bases; nucleotides outside the gene matches: 13. The germline gives CDR1 SGHRS, CDR2 YFSETQ. The CDR3 is 19 residues long. DNA for the CDR3: TGCGCCAGCAGCTTGCCCACTAGCGGGGCCGAAACAAGCTCCTACGAGCAGTACTTC. Its translation: CASSLPTSGAETSSYEQYF.

A few counts support this clone. The chain is built from TRBV7-2 and TRBJ1-6, with TRBD1 matching over 10 bases. The germline gives CDR1 SGHTA, CDR2 FQGNSA. The CDR3 totals 17 residues. The V gene end was trimmed by 1 base and the J gene end by 4 bases; junction bases not matched to a gene: 4. The CDR3 region is CASSLEGTGVYNSPLHF. CDR3 bases: TGTGCCAGCAGCTTAGAGGGGACAGGGGTTTATAATTCACCCCTCCACTTT.

This clone was observed a few times. This chain connects TRBV15 to TRBJ2-1, with D tentatively TRBD1 (5 bases). Trimming stripped 5 bases from V and 6 bases from J, with 17 bases between. This CDR3 comprises 15 residues. Germline V gene lookup returns CDR1 LNHNV and CDR2 YYDKDF (reference sequence). The CDR3: CATSWGQSRANEQFF. The CDR3 bases are TGTGCCACCAGCTGGGGCCAGTCACGGGCCAATGAGCAGTTCTTC.